This T cell receptor (beta chain) was found in a study of blood T cell repertoires in COVID-19. This CDR3 comprises 15 residues. From germline, CDR1 is MNHNS and CDR2 SASEGT. The ends were cut back, 3 bases at V and 2 bases at J, with 12 bases in the middle. Here immunoSEQ multiplex PCR was the method, and the copy in TCRdb shows in-frame clones only, minus some. The sample has 250,000 to 300,000 clones; around 82% are singletons. This chain uses TRBV6-1 with TRBJ2-3; D remains ambiguous. The sample consisted of peripheral blood. This TCR derives from an elderly man with acute or convalescent COVID-19. CDR3 nucleotide sequence: TGTGCCAGCAGTGATGGTTGGCAGAACACAGATACGCAGTATTTT. This encodes CASSDGWQNTDTQYF.